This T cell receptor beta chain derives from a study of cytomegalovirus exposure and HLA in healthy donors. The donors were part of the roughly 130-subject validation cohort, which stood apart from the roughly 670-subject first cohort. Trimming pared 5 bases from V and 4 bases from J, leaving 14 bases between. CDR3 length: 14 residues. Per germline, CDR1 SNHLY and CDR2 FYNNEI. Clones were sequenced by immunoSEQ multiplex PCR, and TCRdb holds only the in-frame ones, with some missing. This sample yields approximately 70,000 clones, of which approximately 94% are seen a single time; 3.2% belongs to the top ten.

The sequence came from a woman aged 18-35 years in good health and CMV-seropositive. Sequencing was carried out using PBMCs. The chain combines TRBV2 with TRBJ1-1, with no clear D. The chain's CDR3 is CASSRGGSVTEAFF. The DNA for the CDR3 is TGTGCCAGCAGTCGAGGAGGGTCGGTCACTGAAGCTTTCTTT.